The sample holds one count of the clone carrying this T cell receptor (beta chain). Participants spanned ages about 18 to 90 years and resided in 20 to 30 US areas. Cohort allocation depended upon clinical history that participants reported. This sample is drawn from a study of blood T cell repertoires in COVID-19. Study in general: Samples taken during acute and convalescent COVID-19 were collected in the United States, Italy and Spain.

The CDR3 loop spans 15 amino acids. V shed 6 bases and J 7 bases; nucleotides not matched to a gene: 9. Germline CDR1 is SNHLY and CDR2 is FYNNEI. Per the original data handling: Estimated nucleated cell counts came from reference gene primer amplification. Sequencing used immunoSEQ multiplex PCR; TCRdb keeps in-frame clones, though not all of them. For V, J and clone size, that table is used; D and trimming come from the DNA. There are about 300,000 clones in the sample; about nine tenths occur only once, and about 4% lies in the top ten. The clonotype comes from a young man who had recovered from COVID-19. The chain uses TRBV2 and TRBJ2-2, with TRBD2 matching over 9 bases. Specimen: PBMCs or T cells enriched from blood (not recorded which). The chain's CDR3 is CASRSGRIGHGELFF. The CDR3, as DNA: TGTGCCAGCAGGAGCGGGAGGATTGGGCACGGGGAGCTGTTTTTT. Full variable domain (rest looked up from reference TRBV2 and TRBJ2-2): EPEVTQTPSHQVTQMGQEVILRCVPISNHLYFYWYRQILGQKVEFLVSFYNNEISEKSEIFDDQFSVERPDGSNFTLKIRSTKLEDSAMYFCASRSGRIGHGELFFGEGSRLTVL.